This TCR beta chain emerged from a study of T cell clonotyping in hematopoietic cell transplantation (dated by TCRdb to the early 2020s). The study in broad terms: A total of 110 to 150 blood samples were gathered in the study from 35 consecutive transplant recipients along with their related donors. Recruitment of patients ran from 2015 to early 2017, and follow-up continued until late 2020 or until death. General conclusions and limits of the study: After transplant, TCR diversity in recipients dropped, and pathologically expanded clonotypes increased progressively from day 30 to day 180. Recipient repertoires showed only a small fraction of overlap with donor repertoires, and over 97% appeared de novo at the given depth. The sample size was limited, and because cells were not sorted, the contributions of CD4 and CD8 repertoires could not be separated. Inverse Simpson Index values from donors and from recipients before transplant predicted broader TCR repertoire diversity after transplant.

The time point label of this sample denotes: 100 days after allo-HCT. Blood from recipients was drawn roughly 28 days before transplant, then again at days 30, 100 and 180 after transplant. Using Nuclei Lysis Solution, genomic DNA was extracted from unfractionated peripheral blood mononuclear cells that were either fresh or cryopreserved. With the immunoSEQ assay, which is a bias-controlled multiplex PCR relying on V- and J-specific primers, TCR beta CDR3 regions were amplified from genomic DNA. In a second PCR step, a proprietary barcode and Illumina adapter sequences were attached to the CDR3 amplicons. An Illumina MiSeq instrument was used to sequence the CDR3 libraries. Regarding the original processing steps: Export and quality control were done with immunoSEQ Analyzer 3.0, while downstream analyses used R Bioconductor and Immunarch. Only productive rearrangements in the normalized downsampled data set were used to calculate repertoire metrics. Pathologically expanded clonotypes were defined as those larger than 5 templates in the normalized cohort. Repertoire diversity was measured with the Inverse Simpson Index. CMV-specificity analyses were carried out on the non-normalized data set to capture all clonotypes. Entries here come from immuneACCESS through TCRdb and include only in-frame sequences with V and J called. Some clones fail to appear in such tables; in the studies checked, an unresolved V gene covers under half of the shortfall, and the cause of the remainder is unknown. The D gene and trimming were derived from the DNA, and the V and J assignments and clone size from that table. The sample table holds several thousand clones, of which 89% were seen once. Of the sample, roughly 26% falls within the top ten clones.

In the case of this clone: Which antigen it targets is not known. The input lacks base qualities; no much larger clone sits a single base away.

The germline V gene supplies CDR1 SNHLY and CDR2 FYNNEI. The CDR3 spans 17 residues, from the cysteine through the phenylalanine. The DNA shown is the 51-base CDR3, in frame from base 1. V loses 1 base at its end and J loses 2 bases; junction bases beyond the gene matches: 7. Specimen: peripheral blood mononuclear cells, collected 100 days after allogeneic stem cell transplant. The sequence is built from TRBV2 and TRBJ2-7, with 11 bases aligning to TRBD2. This receptor was taken from an older male patient who had an allogeneic stem cell transplant from an unrelated donor, so T cells may come from the graft donor. Some clones in this sample may be carry-over from other donors' samples. The DNA reads TGTGCCAGCAGTGAAGGGGCTAGCGGGAGGTCCCCCTACGAGCAGTACTTC. Translated, it reads CASSEGASGRSPYEQYF.